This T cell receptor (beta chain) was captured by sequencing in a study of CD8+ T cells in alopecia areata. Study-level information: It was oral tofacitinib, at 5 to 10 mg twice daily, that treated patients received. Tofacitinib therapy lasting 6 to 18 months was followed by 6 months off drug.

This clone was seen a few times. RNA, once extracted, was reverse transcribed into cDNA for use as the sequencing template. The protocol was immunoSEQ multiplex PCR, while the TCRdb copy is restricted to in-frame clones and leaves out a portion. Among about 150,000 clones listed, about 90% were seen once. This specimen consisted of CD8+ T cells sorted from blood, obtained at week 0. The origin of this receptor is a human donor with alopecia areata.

The CDR3, as DNA: TGTGCCACGGAACAGACGTTCTATAATTCACCCCTCCACTTT. Its translation is CATEQTFYNSPLHF. This chain joins TRBV27 and TRBJ1-6; D gene ambiguous. CDR1 is MNHEY and CDR2 is SMNVEV in the germline V gene (reference sequence). The CDR3 consists of 14 residues. V dropped 10 bases and J dropped 3 bases, with 13 bases sitting between them.